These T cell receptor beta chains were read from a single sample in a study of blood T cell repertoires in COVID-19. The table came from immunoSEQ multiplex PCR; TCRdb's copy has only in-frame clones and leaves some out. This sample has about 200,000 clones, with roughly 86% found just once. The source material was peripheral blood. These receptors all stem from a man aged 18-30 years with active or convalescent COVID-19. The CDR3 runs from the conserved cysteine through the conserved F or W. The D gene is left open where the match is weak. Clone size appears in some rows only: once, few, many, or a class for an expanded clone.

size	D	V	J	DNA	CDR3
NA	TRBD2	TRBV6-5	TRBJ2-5	TGTGCCAGCAGCTTCGGGGGGGAAGAGACCCAGTACTTC	CASSFGGEETQYF
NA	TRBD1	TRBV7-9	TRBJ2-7	TGTGCCAGCAGCGACAACCAGGGGGAGAGGCACGAGCAGTACTTC	CASSDNQGERHEQYF
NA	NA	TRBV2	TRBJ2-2	TGTGCCAGCAGTGATTGGGGGGGCCCGAGGACCGGGGAGCTGTTTTTT	CASSDWGGPRTGELFF
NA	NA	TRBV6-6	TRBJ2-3	TGTGCCAGCAGTTACTCGACTAGTTTGGTACGAGATACGCAGTATTTT	CASSYSTSLVRDTQYF
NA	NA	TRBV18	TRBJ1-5	TGTGCCAGCTCACCCCAGGGAGGTAATCAGCCCCAGCATTTT	CASSPQGGNQPQHF
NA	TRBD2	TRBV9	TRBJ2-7	TGTGCCAGCAAGCGGCGGGAGCTCCATCCCGAGCAGTACTTC	CASKRRELHPEQYF
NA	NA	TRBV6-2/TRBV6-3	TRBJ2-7	TGTGCCAGCAGTTACTCGATGGGCCAGGCCAACTCCTACGAGCAGTACTTC	CASSYSMGQANSYEQYF
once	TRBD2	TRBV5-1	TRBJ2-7	TGCGCCAGCAGCTTGGACGGGACTAGCGGGAGTTACGAGCAGTACTTC	CASSLDGTSGSYEQYF
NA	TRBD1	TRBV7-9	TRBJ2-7	TGTGCCAGCAGCCGGGGGACAGGGACCTACGAGCAGTACTTC	CASSRGTGTYEQYF
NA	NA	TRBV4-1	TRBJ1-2	TGCGCCAGCAGCCACCCCCGGGATGGCTACACCTTC	CASSHPRDGYTF
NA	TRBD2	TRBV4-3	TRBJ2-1	TGCGCCAGCAGCCAAGACGGGACTAGCGGCTACAATGAGCAGTTCTTC	CASSQDGTSGYNEQFF
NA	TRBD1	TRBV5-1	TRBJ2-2	TGCGCCAGCAGCCCCATCCCGGACAGGGAGAACACCGGGGAGCTGTTTTTT	CASSPIPDRENTGELFF
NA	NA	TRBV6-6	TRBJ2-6	TGTGCCAGCATTTCGCAGGGGTCTGGGGCCAACGTCCTGACTTTC	CASISQGSGANVLTF
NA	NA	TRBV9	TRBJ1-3	TGTGCCAGCAGCACCGGGACACCAAGAAACACCATATATTTT	CASSTGTPRNTIYF
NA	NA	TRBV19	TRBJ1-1	TGTGCCAGTAGTTTGAATCAGGTAACGAACACTGAAGCTTTCTTT	CASSLNQVTNTEAFF
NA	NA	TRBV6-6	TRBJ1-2	TGTGCCAGCAGCAAAAGCCGGGAAATCTATGGCTACACCTTC	CASSKSREIYGYTF
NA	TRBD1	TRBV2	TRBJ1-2	TGTGCCAGCAGTGATGGTATTTTTATAGGGAAGGACAGGGCGGTTGGCTACACCTTC	CASSDGIFIGKDRAVGYTF
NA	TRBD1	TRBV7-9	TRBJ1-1	TGTGCCAGCAGCTTAGCGGGGACAGCCCAACAGACTGAAGCTTTCTTT	CASSLAGTAQQTEAFF
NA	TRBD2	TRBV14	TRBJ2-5	TGTGCCAGCAGCAGCCCTCCCAGCGGGGGGGAAGAGACCCAGTACTTC	CASSSPPSGGEETQYF
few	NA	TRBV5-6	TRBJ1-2	TGTGCCAGCAGCCTGGGAGGACAGCGAGTACCCATTGGTGGCTACACCTTC	CASSLGGQRVPIGGYTF
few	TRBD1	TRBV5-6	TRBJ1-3	TGTGCCAGCAGCCCGGGACAGTTGGGAAACACCATATATTTT	CASSPGQLGNTIYF
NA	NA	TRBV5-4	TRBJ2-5	TGTGCCAGCAGTCCTGCAGGTATTCAAGAGACCCAGTACTTC	CASSPAGIQETQYF
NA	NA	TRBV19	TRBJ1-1	TGTGCCAGTAGTTTCCGTGGACAGAACACTGAAGCTTTCTTT	CASSFRGQNTEAFF
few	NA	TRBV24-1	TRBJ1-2	TGTGCCACTCAGGACAGCCTCCACTATGGCTACACCTTC	CATQDSLHYGYTF
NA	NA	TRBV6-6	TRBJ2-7	TGTGCCAGCAGTTCACCGACGGGCTCCTACGAGCAGTACTTC	CASSSPTGSYEQYF
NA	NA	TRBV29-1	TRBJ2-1	TGCAGCGTTGGGGGGCGCTCCTACAATGAGCAGTTCTTC	CSVGGRSYNEQFF
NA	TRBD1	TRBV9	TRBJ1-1	TGTGCCAGCAGCGTAGATACAGGGGGCCACACTGAAGCTTTCTTT	CASSVDTGGHTEAFF
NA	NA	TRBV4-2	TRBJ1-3	TGTGCCAGCAGCCAAGATCCCCCCGGACAGATTAGGGGAAACACCATATATTTT	CASSQDPPGQIRGNTIYF
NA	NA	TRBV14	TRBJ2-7	TGTGCCAGCAGCCACGGTCTTACCTACGAGCAGTACTTC	CASSHGLTYEQYF
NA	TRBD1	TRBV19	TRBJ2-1	TGTGCCAGTAGTACCCCAGGGGGCTCGTTCAATGAGCAGTTCTTC	CASSTPGGSFNEQFF
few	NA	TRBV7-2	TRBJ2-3	TGTGCCAGCAGGGGCGGAGGGGCAGATACGCAGTATTTT	CASRGGGADTQYF
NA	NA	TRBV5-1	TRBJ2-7	TGCGCCAGCAGCTTGGACGGGGCAAGGTCGGGGGAGTACTTC	CASSLDGARSGEYF
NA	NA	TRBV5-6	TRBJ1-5	TGTGCCAGCAGCGCCCTTGGGGGGGCTAACAATCAGCCCCAGCATTTT	CASSALGGANNQPQHF
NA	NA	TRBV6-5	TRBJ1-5	TGTGCCAGCGTGGGTCGGGGATCTCAGCCCCAGCATTTT	CASVGRGSQPQHF
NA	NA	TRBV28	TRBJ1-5	TGTGCCAGCAGTTCGGTACCGAATAGCAATCAGCCCCAGCATTTT	CASSSVPNSNQPQHF
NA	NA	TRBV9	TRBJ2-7	TGTGCCAGCAGCGTAGGTCCTAGCTCCTCCGAGCAGTACTTC	CASSVGPSSSEQYF
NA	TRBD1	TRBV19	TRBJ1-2	TGTGCCAGTAGTATATGGCCGATTGGGACAGGGGGCAACTATGGCTACACCTTC	CASSIWPIGTGGNYGYTF
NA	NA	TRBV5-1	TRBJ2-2	TGCGCCAGCAGCGAGACAACGAACACCGGGGAGCTGTTTTTT	CASSETTNTGELFF
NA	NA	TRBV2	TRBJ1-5	TGTGCCAGCAACCGGGAGGGGTCCAGCAATCAGCCCCAGCATTTT	CASNREGSSNQPQHF
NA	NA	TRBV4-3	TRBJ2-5	TGCGCCAGCAGCCAAGTGGGAGTCCCTTCGCGAGAGACCCAGTACTTC	CASSQVGVPSRETQYF
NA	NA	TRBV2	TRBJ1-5	TGTGCCAGCAGTGACCAGGGGAATCAGCCCCAGCATTTT	CASSDQGNQPQHF
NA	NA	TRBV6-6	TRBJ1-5	TGTGCCAGCAGTTACTCTTGGGGGCTTAGCAATCAGCCCCAGCATTTT	CASSYSWGLSNQPQHF
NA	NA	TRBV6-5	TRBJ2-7	TGTGCCAGCAGATCCACTGGTACCTACGAGCAGTACTTC	CASRSTGTYEQYF
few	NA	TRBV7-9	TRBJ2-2	TGTGCCAGCAGCTTAGCTCGCTTAGATTCCGGGGAGCTGTTTTTT	CASSLARLDSGELFF
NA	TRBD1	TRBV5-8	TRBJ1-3	TGTGCCAGCAGCTTGGCCCTACAGGGGTCTGGAAACACCATATATTTT	CASSLALQGSGNTIYF
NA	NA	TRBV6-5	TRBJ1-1	TGTGCCAGCAGTACTCAGGCGAACACTGAAGCTTTCTTT	CASSTQANTEAFF
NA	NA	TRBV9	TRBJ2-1	TGTGCCAGCAGCGGAACAGGTAACTCCTACAATGAGCAGTTCTTC	CASSGTGNSYNEQFF
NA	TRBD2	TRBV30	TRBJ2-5	TGTGCCTGGCAACCCGGGCTAGCGGGAGGAAGAGAGACCCAGTACTTC	CAWQPGLAGGRETQYF
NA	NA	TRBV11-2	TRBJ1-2	TGTGCCAGCAGCTTCGATTTCGGGGGCTACACCTTC	CASSFDFGGYTF
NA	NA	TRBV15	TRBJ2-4	TGTGCCACCCTGGGGGGAAACATTCAGTACTTC	CATLGGNIQYF
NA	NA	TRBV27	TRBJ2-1	TGTGCCAGCAGTCCCTCCGGCGGGCCGGCTTACAATGAGCAGTTCTTC	CASSPSGGPAYNEQFF
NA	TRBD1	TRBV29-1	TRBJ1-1	TGCAGCGTTCCGGGACAGGTTATGAACACTGAAGCTTTCTTT	CSVPGQVMNTEAFF
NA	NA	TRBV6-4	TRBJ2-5	TGTGCCAGCAGTGGCCACAGGGTATTCGGGACCCAGTACTTC	CASSGHRVFGTQYF
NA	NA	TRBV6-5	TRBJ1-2	TGTGCCAGCAGTTACTCGGAGGGTGGCTACACCTTC	CASSYSEGGYTF
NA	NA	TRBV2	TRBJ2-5	TGTGCCAGCGGAGGGGGCCTCGGCGAGACCCAGTACTTC	CASGGGLGETQYF
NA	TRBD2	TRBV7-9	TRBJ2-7	TGTGCCAGCAGCTTAGGGCTAGCGGCTTACGAGCAGTACTTC	CASSLGLAAYEQYF
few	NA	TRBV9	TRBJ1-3	TGTGCCAGCAGCGTAGAGGACCAGGGTGGAAACACCATATATTTT	CASSVEDQGGNTIYF
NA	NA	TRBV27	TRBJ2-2	TGTGCCAGCAGTTTAGAGGGCGTGGACACCGGGGAGCTGTTTTTT	CASSLEGVDTGELFF
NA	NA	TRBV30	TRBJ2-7	TGTGCCTGGAGTGTACACGGGAACTACGAGCAGTACTTC	CAWSVHGNYEQYF
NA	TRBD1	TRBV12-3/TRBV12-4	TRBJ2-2	TGTGCCAGCGGGACAGGGGCCACCGGGGAGCTGTTTTTT	CASGTGATGELFF